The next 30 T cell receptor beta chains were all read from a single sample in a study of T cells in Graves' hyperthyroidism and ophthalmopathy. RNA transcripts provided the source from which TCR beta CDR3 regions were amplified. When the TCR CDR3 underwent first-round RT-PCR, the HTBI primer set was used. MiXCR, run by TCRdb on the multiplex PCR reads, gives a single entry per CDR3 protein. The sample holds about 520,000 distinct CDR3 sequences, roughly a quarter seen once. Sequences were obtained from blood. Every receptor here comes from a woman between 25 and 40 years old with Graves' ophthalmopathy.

Written as DNA, the CDR3 is TGTGCCAGCAGTTTGGTATCCCTTTTTAGCAATCAGCCCCAGCATTTT. Protein product: CASSLVSLFSNQPQHF. The chain recombines TRBV12-3 or TRBV12-4 with TRBJ1-5; D not certain. The CDR3 is made up of 16 amino acids. V was pared by 3 bases and J by 0 bases, with 12 bases between.

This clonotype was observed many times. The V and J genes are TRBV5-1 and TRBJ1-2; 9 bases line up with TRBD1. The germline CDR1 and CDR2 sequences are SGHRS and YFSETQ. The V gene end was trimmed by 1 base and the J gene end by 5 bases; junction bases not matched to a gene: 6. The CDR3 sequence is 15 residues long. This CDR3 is CASSLTPQGAYGYTF. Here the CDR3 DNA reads TGCGCCAGCAGCTTGACTCCACAGGGGGCGTATGGCTACACCTTC.

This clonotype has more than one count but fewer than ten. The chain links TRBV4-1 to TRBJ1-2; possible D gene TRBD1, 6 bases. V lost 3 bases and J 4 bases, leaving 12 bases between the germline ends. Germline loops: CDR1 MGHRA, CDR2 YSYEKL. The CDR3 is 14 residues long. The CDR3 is CASSQGRGPYGYTF. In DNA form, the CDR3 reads TGCGCCAGCAGCCAGGGCCGGGGGCCCTATGGCTACACCTTC.

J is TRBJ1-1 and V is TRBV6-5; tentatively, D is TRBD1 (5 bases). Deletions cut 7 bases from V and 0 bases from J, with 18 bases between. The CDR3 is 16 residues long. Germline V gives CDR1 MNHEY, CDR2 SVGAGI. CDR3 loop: CASTLRGTPMNTEAFF. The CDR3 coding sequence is TGTGCCAGCACTTTAAGAGGGACCCCAATGAACACTGAAGCTTTCTTT.

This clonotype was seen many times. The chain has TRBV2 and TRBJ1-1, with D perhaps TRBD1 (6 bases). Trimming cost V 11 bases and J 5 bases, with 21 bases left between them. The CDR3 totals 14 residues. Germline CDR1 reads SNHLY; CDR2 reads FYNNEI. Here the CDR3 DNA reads TGTGCCTCCCACGGGGTGGGGGCCGGGACTGAAGCTTTCTTT. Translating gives CASHGVGAGTEAFF.

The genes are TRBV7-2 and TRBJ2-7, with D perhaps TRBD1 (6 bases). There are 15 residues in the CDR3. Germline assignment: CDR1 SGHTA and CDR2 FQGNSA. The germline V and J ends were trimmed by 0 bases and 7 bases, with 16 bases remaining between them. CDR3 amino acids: CASSLASTGSREQYF. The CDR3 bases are TGTGCCAGCAGCTTAGCTTCGACAGGTTCCAGGGAGCAGTACTTC.

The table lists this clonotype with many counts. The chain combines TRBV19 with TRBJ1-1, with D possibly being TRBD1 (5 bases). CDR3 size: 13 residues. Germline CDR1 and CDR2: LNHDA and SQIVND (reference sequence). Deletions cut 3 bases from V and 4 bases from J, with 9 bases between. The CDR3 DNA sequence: TGTGCCAGTAGTATTCCAGGGATCACTGAAGCTTTCTTT. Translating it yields CASSIPGITEAFF. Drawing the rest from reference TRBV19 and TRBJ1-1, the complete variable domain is DGGITQSPKYLFRKEGQNVTLSCEQNLNHDAMYWYRQDPGQGLRLIYYSQIVNDFQKGDIAEGYSVSREKKESFPLTVTSAQKNPTAFYLCASSIPGITEAFFGQGTRLTVV.

The CDR3 coding sequence is TGTGCCAGCAGTTTCCCCGACAGGGCGGGAGGCTACACCTTC. Protein product: CASSFPDRAGGYTF. This rearrangement joins TRBV12-3 or TRBV12-4 to TRBJ1-2, with TRBD1 matching over 7 bases. The V and J ends lost 3 bases and 8 bases, in that order; junction bases with no gene match: 9. CDR3 length: 14 amino acids.

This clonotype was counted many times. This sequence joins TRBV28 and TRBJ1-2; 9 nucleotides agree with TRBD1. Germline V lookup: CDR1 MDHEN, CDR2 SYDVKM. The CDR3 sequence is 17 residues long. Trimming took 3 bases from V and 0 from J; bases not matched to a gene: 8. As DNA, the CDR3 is TGTGCCAGCAGTTTCCGGGACAGGGCTTTAGCTAACTATGGCTACACCTTC. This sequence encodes CASSFRDRALANYGYTF.

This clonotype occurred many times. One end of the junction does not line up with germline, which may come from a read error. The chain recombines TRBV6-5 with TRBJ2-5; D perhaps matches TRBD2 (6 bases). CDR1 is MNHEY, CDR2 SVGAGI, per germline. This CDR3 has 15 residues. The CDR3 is CASSYSRDGVEAQYF. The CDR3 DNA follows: TGTGCCAGCAGTTACTCGCGGGACGGAGTAGAGGCCCAGTACTTC.

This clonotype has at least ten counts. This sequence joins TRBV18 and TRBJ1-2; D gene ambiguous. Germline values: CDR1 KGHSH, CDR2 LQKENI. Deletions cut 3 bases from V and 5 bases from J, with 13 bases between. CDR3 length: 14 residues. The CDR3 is CASSPPNLSYGYTF. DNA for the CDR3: TGTGCCAGCTCACCCCCAAACCTTTCGTATGGCTACACCTTC.

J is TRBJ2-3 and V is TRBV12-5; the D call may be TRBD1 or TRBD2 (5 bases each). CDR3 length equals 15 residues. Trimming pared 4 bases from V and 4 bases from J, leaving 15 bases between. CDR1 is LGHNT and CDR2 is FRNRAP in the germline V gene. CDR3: CASGSSRVGADTQYF. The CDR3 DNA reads TGTGCTAGTGGTTCTTCCCGTGTGGGGGCAGATACGCAGTATTTT.

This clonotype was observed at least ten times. The CDR3 region has the DNA TGCAGCGTTGCCTCAGGAAACTATGGCTACACCTTC. It specifies CSVASGNYGYTF. The chain carries TRBV29-1 and TRBJ1-2; D uncertain. CDR1 is SQVTM and CDR2 is ANQGSEA in the germline V gene. V lost 4 bases to trimming and J lost 2 bases, with 8 bases between them. CDR3 length: 12 amino acids.

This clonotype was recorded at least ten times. CDR3 in amino acids: CASRRDGGSGEQYF. CDR3 bases: TGTGCCAGCAGGCGGGATGGGGGCTCGGGCGAGCAGTACTTC. The chain recombines TRBV6-1 with TRBJ2-7; tentatively, D is TRBD1 or TRBD2 (6 bases each). Germline loops: CDR1 MNHNS, CDR2 SASEGT. V lost 6 bases to trimming and J lost 6 bases, with 18 bases between them. The CDR3 has 14 amino acids.

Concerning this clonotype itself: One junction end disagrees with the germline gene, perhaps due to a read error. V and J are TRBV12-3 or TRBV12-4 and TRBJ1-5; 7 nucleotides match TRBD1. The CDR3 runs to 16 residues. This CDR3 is CASSLGTVTGNQPQHF. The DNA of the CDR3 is TGTGCCAGCAGTTTGGGGACAGTTACTGGCAATCAGCCTCAGCATTTT.

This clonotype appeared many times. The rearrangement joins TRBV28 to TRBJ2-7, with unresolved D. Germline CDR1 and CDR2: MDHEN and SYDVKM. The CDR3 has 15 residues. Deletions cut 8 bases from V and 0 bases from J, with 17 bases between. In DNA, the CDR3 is TGTGCCAGCTCTGATGATGACCGGACCTCCTACGAGCAGTACTTC. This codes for CASSDDDRTSYEQYF.

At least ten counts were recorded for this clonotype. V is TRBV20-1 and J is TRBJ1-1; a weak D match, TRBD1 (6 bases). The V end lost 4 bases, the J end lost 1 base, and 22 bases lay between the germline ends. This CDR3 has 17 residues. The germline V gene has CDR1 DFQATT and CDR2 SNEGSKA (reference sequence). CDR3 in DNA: TGCAGTGCTATTTTAGGAGGGGTGGGGGCGCGGAACACTGAAGCTTTCTTT. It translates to CSAILGGVGARNTEAFF.

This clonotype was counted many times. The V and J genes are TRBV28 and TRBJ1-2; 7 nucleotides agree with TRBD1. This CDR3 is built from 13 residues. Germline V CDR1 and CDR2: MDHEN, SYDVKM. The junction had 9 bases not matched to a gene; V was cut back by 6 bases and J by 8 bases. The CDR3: CASSRDRAVGYTF. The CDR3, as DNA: TGTGCCAGCAGCAGAGACAGGGCTGTCGGCTACACCTTC.

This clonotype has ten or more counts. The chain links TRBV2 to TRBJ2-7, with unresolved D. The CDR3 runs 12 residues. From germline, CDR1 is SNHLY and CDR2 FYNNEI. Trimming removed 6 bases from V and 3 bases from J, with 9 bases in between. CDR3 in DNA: TGTGCCAGCAGGGGCAGGAACTACGAGCAGTACTTC. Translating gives CASRGRNYEQYF.

The CDR3 nucleotides read TGTGCCACCAGCAGAGCCGTGGGTCAGCCCCAGCATTTT. Protein sequence: CATSRAVGQPQHF. The J gene is TRBJ1-5, the V gene TRBV15; D gene uncertain. The CDR3 has 13 amino acids. Trimming pared 1 base from V and 6 bases from J, leaving 7 bases between. Germline V CDR1 and CDR2: LNHNV, YYDKDF (reference sequence).

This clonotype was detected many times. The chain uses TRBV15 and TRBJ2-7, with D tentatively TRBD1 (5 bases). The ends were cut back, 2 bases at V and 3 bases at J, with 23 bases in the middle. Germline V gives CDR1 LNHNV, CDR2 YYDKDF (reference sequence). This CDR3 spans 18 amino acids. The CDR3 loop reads CATSRQVINYRGFYEQYF. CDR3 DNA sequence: TGTGCCACCAGCAGACAAGTTATTAACTATAGGGGCTTCTACGAGCAGTACTTC.

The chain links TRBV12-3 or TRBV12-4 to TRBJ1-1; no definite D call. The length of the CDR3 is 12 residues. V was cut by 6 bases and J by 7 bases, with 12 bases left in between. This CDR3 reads CASSSYNLEAFF. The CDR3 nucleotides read TGTGCCAGCAGCTCCTACAATCTTGAAGCTTTCTTT.

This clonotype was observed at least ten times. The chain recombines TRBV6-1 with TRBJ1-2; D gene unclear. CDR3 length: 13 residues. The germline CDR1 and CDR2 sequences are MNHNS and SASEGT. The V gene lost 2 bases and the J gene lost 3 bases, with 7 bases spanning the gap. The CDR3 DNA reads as TGTGCCAGCAGTGAAAGTATCCACTATGGCTACACCTTC. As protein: CASSESIHYGYTF.

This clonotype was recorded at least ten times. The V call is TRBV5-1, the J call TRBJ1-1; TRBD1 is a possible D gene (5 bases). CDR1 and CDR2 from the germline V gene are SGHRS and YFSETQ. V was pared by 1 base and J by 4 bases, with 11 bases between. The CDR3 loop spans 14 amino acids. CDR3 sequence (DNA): TGCGCCAGCAGCTTGCGTGGGGGGAGCACTGAAGCTTTCTTT. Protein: CASSLRGGSTEAFF.

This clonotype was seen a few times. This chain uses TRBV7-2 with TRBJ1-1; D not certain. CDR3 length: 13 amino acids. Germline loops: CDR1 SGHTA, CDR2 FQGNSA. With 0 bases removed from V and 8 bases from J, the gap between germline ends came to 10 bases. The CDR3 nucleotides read TGTGCCAGCAGCTTAGCCGATCGAGGGGAAGCTTTCTTT. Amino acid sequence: CASSLADRGEAFF.

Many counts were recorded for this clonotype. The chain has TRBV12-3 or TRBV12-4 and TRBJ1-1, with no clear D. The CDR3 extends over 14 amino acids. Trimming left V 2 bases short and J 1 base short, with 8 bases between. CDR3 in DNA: TGTGCCAGCAGTTTAATGGGCGGGAACACTGAAGCTTTCTTT. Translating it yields CASSLMGGNTEAFF.

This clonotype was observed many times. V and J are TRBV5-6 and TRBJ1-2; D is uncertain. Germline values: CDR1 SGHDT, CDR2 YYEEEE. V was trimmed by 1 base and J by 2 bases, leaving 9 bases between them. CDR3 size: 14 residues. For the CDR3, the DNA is TGTGCCAGCAGCTTGAAGGGCCTAAACTATGGCTACACCTTC. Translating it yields CASSLKGLNYGYTF. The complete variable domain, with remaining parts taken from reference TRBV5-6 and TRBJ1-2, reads DAGVTQSPTHLIKTRGQQVTLRCSPKSGHDTVSWYQQALGQGPQFIFQYYEEEERQRGNFPDRFSGHQFPNYSSELNVNALLLGDSALYLCASSLKGLNYGYTFGSGTRLTVV.

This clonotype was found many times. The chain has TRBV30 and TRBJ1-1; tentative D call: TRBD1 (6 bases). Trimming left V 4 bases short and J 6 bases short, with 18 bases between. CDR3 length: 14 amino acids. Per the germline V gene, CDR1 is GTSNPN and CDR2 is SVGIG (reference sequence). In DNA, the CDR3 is TGTGCCTGGACCATACGGGGCAGGGGAGCTGAAGCTTTCTTT. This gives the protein CAWTIRGRGAEAFF. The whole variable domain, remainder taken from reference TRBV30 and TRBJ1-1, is SQTIHQWPATLVQPVGSPLSLECTVEGTSNPNLYWYRQAAGRGLQLLFYSVGIGQISSEVPQNLSASRPQDRQFILSSKKLLLSDSGFYLCAWTIRGRGAEAFFGQGTRLTVV.

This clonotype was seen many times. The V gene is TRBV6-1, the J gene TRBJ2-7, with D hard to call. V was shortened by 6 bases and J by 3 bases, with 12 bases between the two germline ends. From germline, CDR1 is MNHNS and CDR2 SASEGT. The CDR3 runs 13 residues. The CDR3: CASRPGLDYEQYF. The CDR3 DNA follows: TGTGCCAGCAGGCCAGGCCTAGACTACGAGCAGTACTTC.

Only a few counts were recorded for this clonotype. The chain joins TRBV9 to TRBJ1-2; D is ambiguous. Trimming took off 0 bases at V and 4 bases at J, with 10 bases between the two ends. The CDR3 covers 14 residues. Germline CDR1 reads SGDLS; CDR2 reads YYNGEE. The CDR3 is CASSVDPGLYGYTF. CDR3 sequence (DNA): TGTGCCAGCAGCGTAGACCCAGGTCTCTATGGCTACACCTTC.